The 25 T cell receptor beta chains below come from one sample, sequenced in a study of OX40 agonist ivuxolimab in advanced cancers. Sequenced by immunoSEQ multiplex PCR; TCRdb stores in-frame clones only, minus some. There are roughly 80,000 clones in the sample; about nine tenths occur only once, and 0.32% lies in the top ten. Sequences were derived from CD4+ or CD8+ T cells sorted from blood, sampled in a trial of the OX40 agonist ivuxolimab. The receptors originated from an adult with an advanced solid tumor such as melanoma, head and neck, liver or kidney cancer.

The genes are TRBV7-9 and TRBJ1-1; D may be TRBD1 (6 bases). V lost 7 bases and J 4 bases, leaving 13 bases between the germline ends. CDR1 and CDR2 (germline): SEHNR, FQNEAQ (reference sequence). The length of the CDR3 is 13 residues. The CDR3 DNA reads TGTGCCAGCACCGACAGGACGGGCACTGAAGCTTTCTTT. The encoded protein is CASTDRTGTEAFF.

CDR3 protein: CASSLDGLEDDFF. Written as DNA, the CDR3 is TGTGCCAGCAGCTTGGACGGACTTGAAGATGATTTCTTT. This chain joins TRBV5-6 and TRBJ1-1; D unclear. The germline gives CDR1 SGHDT, CDR2 YYEEEE. This CDR3 spans 13 amino acids. V was clipped by 0 bases and J by 13 bases, with 16 bases between them.

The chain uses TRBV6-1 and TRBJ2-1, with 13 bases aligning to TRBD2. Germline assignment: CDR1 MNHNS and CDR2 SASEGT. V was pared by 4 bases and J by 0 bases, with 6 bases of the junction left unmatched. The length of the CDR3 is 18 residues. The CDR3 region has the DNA TGTGCCAGCAGTGGACTAGCGGGGGGTCCGAGCTCCTACAATGAGCAGTTCTTC. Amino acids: CASSGLAGGPSSYNEQFF.

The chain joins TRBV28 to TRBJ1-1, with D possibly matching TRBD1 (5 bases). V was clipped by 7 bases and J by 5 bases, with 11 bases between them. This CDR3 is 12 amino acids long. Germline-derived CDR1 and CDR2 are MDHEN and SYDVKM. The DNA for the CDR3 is TGTGCCAGCACCGAGGCAGGGACTGAAGCTTTCTTT. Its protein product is CASTEAGTEAFF. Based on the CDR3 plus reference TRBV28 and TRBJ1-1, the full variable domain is DVKVTQSSRYLVKRTGEKVFLECVQDMDHENMFWYRQDPGLGLRLIYFSYDVKMKEKGDIPEGYSVSREKKERFSLILESASTNQTSMYLCASTEAGTEAFFGQGTRLTVV.

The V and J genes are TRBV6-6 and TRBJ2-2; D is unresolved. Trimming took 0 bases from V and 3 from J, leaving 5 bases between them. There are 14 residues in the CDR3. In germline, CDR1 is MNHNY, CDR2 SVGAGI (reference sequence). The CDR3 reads CASSYSRYTGELFF. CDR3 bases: TGTGCCAGCAGTTACTCGAGGTACACCGGGGAGCTGTTTTTT.

Written as DNA, the CDR3 is TGTGCCAGCAGCTTCGGACTAGCGGCTCACAATGAGCAGTTCTTC. Amino acid sequence: CASSFGLAAHNEQFF. The J gene is TRBJ2-1, the V gene TRBV11-3; 10 bases map to TRBD2. There are 15 residues in the CDR3. Germline loops: CDR1 SGHNT, CDR2 YENEEA. Trimming cost V 3 bases and J 5 bases; bases outside gene matches: 4.

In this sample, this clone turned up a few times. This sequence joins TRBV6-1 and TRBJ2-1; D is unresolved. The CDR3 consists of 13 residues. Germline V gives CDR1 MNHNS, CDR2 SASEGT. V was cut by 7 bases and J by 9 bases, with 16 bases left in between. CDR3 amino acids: CASIRAFRSEQFF. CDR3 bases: TGTGCCAGCATCAGAGCGTTCAGAAGTGAGCAGTTCTTC.

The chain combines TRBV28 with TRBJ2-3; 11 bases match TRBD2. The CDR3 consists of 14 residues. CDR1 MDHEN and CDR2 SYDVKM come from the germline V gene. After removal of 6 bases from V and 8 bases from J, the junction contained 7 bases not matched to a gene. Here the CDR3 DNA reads TGTGCCAGCAGGCTAGCGGGGGGTCGAGGTACGCAGTATTTT. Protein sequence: CASRLAGGRGTQYF.

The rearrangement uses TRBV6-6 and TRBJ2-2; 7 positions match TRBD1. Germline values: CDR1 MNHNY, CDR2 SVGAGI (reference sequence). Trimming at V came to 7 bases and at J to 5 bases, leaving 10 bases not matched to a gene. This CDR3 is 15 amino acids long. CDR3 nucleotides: TGTGCCAGCACCCGGACAGGCGAACAGACCGGGGAGCTGTTTTTT. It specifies CASTRTGEQTGELFF.

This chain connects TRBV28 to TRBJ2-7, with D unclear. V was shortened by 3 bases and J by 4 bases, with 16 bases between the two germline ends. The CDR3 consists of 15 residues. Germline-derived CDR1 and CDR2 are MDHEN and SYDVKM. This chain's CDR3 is CASSFRPLELYEQYF. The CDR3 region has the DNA TGTGCCAGCAGTTTTAGACCTCTTGAACTTTACGAGCAGTACTTC.

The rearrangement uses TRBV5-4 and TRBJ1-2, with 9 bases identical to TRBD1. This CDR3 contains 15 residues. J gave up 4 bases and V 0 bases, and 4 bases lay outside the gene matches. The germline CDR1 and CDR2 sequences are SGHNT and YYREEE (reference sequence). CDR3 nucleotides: TGTGCCAGCAGCTTGGCCGGGGGACAGGGCTATGGCTACACCTTC. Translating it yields CASSLAGGQGYGYTF.

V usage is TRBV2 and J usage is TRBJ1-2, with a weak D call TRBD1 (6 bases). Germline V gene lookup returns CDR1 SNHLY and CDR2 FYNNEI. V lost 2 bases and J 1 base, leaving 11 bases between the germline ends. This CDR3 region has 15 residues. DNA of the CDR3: TGTGCCAGCAGTGAAACACGGACAGTTAACTATGGCTACACCTTC. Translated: CASSETRTVNYGYTF.

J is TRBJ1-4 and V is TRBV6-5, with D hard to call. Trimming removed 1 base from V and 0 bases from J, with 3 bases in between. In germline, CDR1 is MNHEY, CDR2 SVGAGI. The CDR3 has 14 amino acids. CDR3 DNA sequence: TGTGCCAGCAGTTACTTGGCAACTAATGAAAAACTGTTTTTT. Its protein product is CASSYLATNEKLFF.

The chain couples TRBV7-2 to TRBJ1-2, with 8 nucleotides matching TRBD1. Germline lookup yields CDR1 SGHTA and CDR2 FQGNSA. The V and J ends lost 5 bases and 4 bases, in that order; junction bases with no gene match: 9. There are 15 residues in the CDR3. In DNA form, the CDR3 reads TGTGCCAGCAGCCCCCAACAGGGGGAGGGCTATGGCTACACCTTC. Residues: CASSPQQGEGYGYTF.

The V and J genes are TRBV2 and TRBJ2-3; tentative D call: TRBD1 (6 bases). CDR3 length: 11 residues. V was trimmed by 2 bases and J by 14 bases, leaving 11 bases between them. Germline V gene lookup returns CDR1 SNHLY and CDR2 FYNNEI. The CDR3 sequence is CASSERVGAYF. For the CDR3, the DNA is TGTGCCAGCAGTGAAAGGGTGGGGGCGTATTTT.

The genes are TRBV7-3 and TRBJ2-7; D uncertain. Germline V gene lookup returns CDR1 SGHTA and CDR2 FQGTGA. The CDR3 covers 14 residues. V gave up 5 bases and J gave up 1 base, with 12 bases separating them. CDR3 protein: CASSPNRLSYEQYF. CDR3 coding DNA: TGTGCCAGCAGCCCAAACCGGTTGTCCTACGAGCAGTACTTC. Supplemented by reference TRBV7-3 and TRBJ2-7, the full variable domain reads GAGVSQTPSNKVTEKGKYVELRCDPISGHTALYWYRQSLGQGPEFLIYFQGTGAADDSGLPNDRFFAVRPEGSVSTLKIQRTERGDSAVYLCASSPNRLSYEQYFGPGTRLTVT.

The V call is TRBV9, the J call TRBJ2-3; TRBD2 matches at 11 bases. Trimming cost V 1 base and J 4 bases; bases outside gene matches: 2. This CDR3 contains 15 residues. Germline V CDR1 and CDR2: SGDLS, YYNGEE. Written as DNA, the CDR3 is TGTGCCAGCAGCGTACTAGCGGGAGGCGCAGATACGCAGTATTTT. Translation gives CASSVLAGGADTQYF.

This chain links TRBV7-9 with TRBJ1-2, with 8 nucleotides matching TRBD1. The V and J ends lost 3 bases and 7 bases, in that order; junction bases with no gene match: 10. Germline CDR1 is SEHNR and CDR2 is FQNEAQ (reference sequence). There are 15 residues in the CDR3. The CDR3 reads CASSFVDRGSPGYTF. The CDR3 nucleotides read TGTGCCAGCAGCTTCGTAGACAGGGGCTCGCCTGGCTACACCTTC.

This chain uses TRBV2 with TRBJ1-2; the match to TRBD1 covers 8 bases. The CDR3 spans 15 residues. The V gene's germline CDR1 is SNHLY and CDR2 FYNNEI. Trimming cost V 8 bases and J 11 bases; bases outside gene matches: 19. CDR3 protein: CASSPQGAGGVGYTF. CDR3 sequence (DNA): TGTGCCAGCTCCCCCCAAGGGGCAGGGGGCGTTGGGTACACCTTC.

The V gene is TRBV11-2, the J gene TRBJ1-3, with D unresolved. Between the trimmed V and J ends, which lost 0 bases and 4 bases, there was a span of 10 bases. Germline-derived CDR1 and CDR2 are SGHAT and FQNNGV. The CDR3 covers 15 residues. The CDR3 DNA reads TGTGCCAGCAGCTTAGATTGGGCTAGCGGAAACACCATATATTTT. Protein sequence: CASSLDWASGNTIYF.

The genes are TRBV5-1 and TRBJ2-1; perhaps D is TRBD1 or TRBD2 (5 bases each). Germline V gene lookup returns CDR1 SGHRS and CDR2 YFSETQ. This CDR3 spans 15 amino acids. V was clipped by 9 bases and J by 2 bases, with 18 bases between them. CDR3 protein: CATARDRSPYNEQFF. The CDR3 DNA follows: TGCGCCACCGCACGGGACCGCTCCCCCTACAATGAGCAGTTCTTC.

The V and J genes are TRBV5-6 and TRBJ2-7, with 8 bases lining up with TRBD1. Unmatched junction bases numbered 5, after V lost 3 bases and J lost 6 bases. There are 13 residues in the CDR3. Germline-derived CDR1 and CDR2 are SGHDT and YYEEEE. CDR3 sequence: CASSWTRGLEQYF. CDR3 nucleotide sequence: TGTGCCAGCAGCTGGACCAGGGGGCTCGAGCAGTACTTC.

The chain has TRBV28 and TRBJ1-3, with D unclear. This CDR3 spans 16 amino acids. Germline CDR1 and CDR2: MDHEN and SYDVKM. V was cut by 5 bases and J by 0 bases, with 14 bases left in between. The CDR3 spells CASSILGLSSGNTIYF. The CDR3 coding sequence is TGTGCCAGCAGTATCTTAGGGCTAAGCTCTGGAAACACCATATATTTT.

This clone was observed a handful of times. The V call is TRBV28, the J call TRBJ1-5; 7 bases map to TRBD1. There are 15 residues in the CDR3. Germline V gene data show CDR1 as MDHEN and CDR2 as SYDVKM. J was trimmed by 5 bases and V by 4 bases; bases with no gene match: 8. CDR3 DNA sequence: TGTGCCAGCAGTTGGGGACAGTTGCGCGATCAGCCCCAGCATTTT. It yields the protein CASSWGQLRDQPQHF.

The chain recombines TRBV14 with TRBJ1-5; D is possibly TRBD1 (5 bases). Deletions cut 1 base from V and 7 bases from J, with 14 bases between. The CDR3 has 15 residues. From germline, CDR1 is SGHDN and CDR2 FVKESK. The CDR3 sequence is CASSQGGAAPQPQHF. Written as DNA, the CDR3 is TGTGCCAGCAGCCAAGGCGGGGCAGCTCCCCAGCCCCAGCATTTT.